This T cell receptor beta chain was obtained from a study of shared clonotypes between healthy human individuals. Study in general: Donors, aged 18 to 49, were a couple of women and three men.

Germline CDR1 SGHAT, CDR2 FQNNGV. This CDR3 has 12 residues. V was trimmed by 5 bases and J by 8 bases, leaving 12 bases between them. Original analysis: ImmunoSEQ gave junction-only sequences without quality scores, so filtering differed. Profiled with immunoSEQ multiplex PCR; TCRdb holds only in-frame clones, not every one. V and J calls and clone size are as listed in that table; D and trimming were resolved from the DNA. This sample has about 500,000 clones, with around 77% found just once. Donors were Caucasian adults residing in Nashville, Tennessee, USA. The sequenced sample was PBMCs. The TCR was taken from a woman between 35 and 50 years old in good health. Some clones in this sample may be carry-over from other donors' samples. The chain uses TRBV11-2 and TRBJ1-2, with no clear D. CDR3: CASSPSLRGYTF. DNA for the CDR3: TGTGCCAGCAGCCCGAGCCTCCGGGGCTACACCTTC.